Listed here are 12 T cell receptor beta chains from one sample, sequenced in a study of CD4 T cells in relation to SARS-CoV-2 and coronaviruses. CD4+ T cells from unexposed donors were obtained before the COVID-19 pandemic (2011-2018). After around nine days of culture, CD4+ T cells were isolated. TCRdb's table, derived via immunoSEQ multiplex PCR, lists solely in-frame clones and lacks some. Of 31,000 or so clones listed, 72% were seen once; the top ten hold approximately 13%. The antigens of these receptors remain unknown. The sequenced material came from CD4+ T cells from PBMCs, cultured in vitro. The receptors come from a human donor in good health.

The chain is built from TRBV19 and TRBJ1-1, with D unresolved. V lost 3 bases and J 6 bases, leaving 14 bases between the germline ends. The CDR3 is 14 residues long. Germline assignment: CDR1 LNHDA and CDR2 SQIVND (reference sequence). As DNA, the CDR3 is TGTGCCAGTAGTATTCGGACCGTCGGCCCTGAAGCTTTCTTT. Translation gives CASSIRTVGPEAFF.

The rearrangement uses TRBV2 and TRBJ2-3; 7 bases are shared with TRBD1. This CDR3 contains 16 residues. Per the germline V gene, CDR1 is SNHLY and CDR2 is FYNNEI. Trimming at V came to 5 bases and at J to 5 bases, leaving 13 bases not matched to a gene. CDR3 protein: CASSLQGTAARDTQYF. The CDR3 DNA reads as TGTGCCAGCAGTCTACAGGGGACCGCGGCACGAGATACGCAGTATTTT.

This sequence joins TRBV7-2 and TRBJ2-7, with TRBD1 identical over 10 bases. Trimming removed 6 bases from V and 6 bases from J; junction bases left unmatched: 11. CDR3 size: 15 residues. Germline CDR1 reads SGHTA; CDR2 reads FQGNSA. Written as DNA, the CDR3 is TGTGCCAGCAGGCAAGCCCCCGGGACAGGGGCCGAGCAGTACTTC. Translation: CASRQAPGTGAEQYF.

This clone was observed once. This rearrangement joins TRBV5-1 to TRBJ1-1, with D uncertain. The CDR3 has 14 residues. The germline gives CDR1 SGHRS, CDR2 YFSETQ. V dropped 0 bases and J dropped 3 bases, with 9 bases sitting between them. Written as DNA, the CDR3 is TGCGCCAGCAGCTTGGACAACTTAGACACTGAAGCTTTCTTT. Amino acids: CASSLDNLDTEAFF.

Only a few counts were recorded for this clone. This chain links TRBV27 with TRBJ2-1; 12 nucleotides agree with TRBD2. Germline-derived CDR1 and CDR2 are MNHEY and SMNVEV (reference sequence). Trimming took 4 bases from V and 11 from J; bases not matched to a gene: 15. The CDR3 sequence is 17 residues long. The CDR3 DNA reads TGTGCCAGCAGTTCCCCCCCCCGACCAGGACTAGCGGGGAAGCAGTTCTTC. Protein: CASSSPPRPGLAGKQFF.

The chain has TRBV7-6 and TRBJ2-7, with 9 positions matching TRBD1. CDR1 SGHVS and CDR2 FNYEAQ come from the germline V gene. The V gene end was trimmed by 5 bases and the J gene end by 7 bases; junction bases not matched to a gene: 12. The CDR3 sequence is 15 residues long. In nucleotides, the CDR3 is TGTGCCAGCAGCCGCGTGGGGGGACAGGGCGGTGAGCAGTACTTC. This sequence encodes CASSRVGGQGGEQYF.

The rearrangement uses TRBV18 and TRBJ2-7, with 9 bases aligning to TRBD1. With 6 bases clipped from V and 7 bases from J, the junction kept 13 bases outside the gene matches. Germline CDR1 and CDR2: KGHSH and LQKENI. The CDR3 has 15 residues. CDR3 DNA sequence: TGTGCCAGCTCCTTACAGGGGGCAACGACGGGGGAGCAGTACTTC. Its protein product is CASSLQGATTGEQYF. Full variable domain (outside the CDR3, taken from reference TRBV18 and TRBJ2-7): NAGVMQNPRHLVRRRGQEARLRCSPMKGHSHVYWYRQLPEEGLKFMVYLQKENIIDESGMPKERFSAEFPKEGPSILRIQQVVRGDSAAYFCASSLQGATTGEQYFGPGTRLTVT.

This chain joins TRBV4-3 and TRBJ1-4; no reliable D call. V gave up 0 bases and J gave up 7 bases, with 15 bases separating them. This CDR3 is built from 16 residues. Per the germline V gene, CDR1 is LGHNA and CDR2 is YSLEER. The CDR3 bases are TGCGCCAGCAGCCAAGAGGAAAAGGGTGAGGGTGAAAAACTGTTTTTT. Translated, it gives CASSQEEKGEGEKLFF.

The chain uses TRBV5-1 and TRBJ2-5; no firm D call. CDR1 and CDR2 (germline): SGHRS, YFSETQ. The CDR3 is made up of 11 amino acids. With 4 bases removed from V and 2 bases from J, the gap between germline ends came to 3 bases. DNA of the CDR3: TGCGCCAGCAGCCAGCAAGAGACCCAGTACTTC. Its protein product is CASSQQETQYF.

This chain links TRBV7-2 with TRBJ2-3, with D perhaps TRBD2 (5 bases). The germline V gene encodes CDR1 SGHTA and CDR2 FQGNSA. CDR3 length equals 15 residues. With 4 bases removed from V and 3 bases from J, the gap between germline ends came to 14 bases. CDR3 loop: CASSSTSGFTDTQYF. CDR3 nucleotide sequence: TGTGCCAGCAGCTCCACCTCGGGGTTTACAGATACGCAGTATTTT.

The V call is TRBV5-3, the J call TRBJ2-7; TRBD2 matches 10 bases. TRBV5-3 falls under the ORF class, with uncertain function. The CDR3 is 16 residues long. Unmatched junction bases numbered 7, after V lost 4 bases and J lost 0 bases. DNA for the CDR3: TGTGCCAGAAGCATCTCTAGCGGGGGCAACTCCTACGAGCAGTACTTC. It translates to CARSISSGGNSYEQYF.

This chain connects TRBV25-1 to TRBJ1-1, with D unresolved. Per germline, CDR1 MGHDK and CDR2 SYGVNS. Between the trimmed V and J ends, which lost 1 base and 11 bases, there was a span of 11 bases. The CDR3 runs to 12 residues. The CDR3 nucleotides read TGTGCCAGCAGTGAATCCGGGGTCCGGGCTTTCTTT. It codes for CASSESGVRAFF.